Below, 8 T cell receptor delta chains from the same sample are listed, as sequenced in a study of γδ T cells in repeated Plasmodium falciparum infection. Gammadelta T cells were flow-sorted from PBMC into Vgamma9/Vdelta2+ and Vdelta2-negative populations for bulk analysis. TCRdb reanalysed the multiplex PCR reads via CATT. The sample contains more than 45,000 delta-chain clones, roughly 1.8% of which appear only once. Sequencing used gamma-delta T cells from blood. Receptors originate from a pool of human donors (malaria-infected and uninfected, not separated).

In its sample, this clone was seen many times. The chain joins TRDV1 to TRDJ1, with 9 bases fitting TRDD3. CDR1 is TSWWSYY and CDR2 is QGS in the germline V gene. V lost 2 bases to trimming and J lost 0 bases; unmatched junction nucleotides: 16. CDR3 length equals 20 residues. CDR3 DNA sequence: TGTGCTCTTGGGGAATATCCGGGGTACTACTGGGGGACCTACACCGATAAACTCATCTTT. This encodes CALGEYPGYYWGTYTDKLIF.

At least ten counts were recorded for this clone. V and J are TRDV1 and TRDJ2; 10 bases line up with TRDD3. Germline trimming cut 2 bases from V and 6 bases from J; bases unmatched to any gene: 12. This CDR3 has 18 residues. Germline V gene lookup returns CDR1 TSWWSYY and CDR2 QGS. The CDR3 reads CALGEFYWGIWGPAQLFF. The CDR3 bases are TGTGCTCTTGGGGAATTCTACTGGGGGATCTGGGGGCCAGCACAACTCTTCTTT.

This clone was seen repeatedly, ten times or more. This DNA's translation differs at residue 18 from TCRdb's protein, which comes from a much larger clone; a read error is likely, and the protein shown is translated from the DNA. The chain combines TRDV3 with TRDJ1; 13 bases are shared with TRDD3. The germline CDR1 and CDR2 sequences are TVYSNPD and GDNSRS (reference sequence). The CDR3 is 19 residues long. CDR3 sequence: CAFIPTLYWGIRRLDKLTF. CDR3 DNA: TGTGCCTTTATTCCTACCCTCTACTGGGGGATACGCAGGCTCGATAAACTCACCTTT.

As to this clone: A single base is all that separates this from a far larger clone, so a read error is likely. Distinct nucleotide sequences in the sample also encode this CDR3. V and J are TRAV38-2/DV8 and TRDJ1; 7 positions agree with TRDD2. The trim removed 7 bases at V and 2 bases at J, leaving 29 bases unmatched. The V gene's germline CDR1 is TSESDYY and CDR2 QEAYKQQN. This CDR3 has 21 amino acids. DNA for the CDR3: TGTGCTTATTCCGCTTTTCCTACTTGTACCGGGGGGCCTGAGGGTACCGATAAACTCATCTTT. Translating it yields CAYSAFPTCTGGPEGTDKLIF.

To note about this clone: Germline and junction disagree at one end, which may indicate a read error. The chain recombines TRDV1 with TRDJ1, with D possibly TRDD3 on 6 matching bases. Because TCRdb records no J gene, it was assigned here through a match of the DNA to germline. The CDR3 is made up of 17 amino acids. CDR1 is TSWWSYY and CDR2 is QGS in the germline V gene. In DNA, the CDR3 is TGCTCTGGGGAATATTTCCCTACGGAGCCCCGCGCCGATAAACTCATCTTT. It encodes CSGEYFPTEPRADKLIF.

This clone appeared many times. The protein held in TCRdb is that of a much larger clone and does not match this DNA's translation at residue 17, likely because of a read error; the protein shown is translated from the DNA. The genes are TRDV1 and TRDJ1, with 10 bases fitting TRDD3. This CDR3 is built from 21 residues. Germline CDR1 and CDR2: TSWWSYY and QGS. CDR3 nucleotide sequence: TGTGCTCTTGGGGAACTTGTACCCCCCCGGGGATGGGGGATACACACCGGTAAACTCATCTTT. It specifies CALGELVPPRGWGIHTGKLIF.

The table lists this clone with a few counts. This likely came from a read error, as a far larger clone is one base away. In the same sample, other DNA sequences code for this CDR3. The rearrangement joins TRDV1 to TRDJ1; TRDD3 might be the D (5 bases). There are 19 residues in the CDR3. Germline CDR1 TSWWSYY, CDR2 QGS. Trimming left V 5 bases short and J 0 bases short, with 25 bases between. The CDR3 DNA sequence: TGTGCTCTTGGGAACTGGAGCCGCGTGCTGGAGGGGAACACCGATAAACTCATCTTT. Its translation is CALGNWSRVLEGNTDKLIF.

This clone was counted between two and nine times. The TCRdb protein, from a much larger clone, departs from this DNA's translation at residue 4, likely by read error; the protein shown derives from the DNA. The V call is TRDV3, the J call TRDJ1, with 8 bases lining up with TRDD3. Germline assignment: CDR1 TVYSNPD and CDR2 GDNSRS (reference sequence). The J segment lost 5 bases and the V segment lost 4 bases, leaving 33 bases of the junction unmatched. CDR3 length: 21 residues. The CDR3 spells CASTKGAYWGASRPLKDKLIF. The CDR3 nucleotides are TGTGCCTCTACAAAGGGGGCGTACTGGGGGGCCTCTCGCCCCCTCAAGGATAAACTCATCTTT.